The 17 T cell receptor beta chains in this list originate from one sample, sequenced in a study of spatial heterogeneity in lung cancer. TCRdb redid the calling of the 5' RACE reads with MiXCR, one entry per CDR3 protein. The sample shows more than 6,500 distinct CDR3 sequences, around 12% of them seen only once. Time point meaning: sample taken at primary tumor resection. Study findings and constraints: Expanded intratumoral alpha and beta TCR counts tracked tumor mutation counts.

These receptors have no identified antigens. The input for sequencing was lung tumor tissue, taken at surgery. The receptors shown here come from a male donor with early-stage non-small cell lung cancer.

This clonotype came up many times. This CDR3 fails to terminate in the conserved phenylalanine or tryptophan, so it likely reflects a read error. Because the CDR3's place on the DNA is in doubt, the DNA is left out and the CDR3 is given as listed by TCRdb. The size of this beta chain means little, since it is a stray read in a library made for alpha chains. V is TRBV29-1 and J is TRBJ1-1. From its first to its last residue, the CDR3 has 10 amino acids. CDR1 and CDR2 (germline): SQVTM, ANQGSEA. The CDR3 is CSVVGNEGEG.

In this sample, this clonotype turned up many times. Within a library made for alpha chains, this beta chain is off target, and its count is uninformative. The rearrangement joins TRBV29-1 to TRBJ2-3; D is possibly TRBD2 (6 bases). Trimming removed 4 bases at V and 7 bases at J, with 21 bases between. The CDR3 is 15 residues long. Germline CDR1 is SQVTM and CDR2 is ANQGSEA. The CDR3 spells CSVVRPAGPVNTQYF. The CDR3 DNA is TGCAGCGTTGTTAGGCCCGCGGGGCCCGTAAATACGCAGTATTTT.

Of note for this clonotype: This beta chain is a stray read from a library made for alpha chains; its abundance is not meaningful. The rearrangement links TRBV6-5 to TRBJ1-1; D is perhaps TRBD1 (5 bases). Germline CDR1 reads MNHEY; CDR2 reads SVGAGI. V was trimmed by 5 bases and J by 8 bases, leaving 18 bases between them. The length of the CDR3 is 14 residues. As DNA, the CDR3 is TGTGCCAGCAGTAAGGGACCGACCGGGGGAGAAGCTTTCTTT. Protein product: CASSKGPTGGEAFF.

Notes on this clonotype: This beta chain is an off-target read within a library intended for alpha chains, so its frequency means little. The gene calls are TRBV29-1 and TRBJ2-7, with D maybe TRBD1 (7 bases). Trimming left V 0 bases short and J 4 bases short, with 16 bases between. Germline V CDR1 and CDR2: SQVTM, ANQGSEA. This CDR3 is 15 amino acids long. CDR3 protein: CSVEDPSTGRYEQYF. The CDR3 bases are TGCAGCGTTGAAGATCCGTCGACAGGGAGGTACGAGCAGTACTTC.

This clonotype was counted ten times or more. The library was built for alpha chains, so this beta chain is an off-target read and its size means little. The rearrangement links TRBV18 to TRBJ1-5; D is perhaps TRBD1 (6 bases). Germline values: CDR1 KGHSH, CDR2 LQKENI. V lost 2 bases, J lost 7 bases, and 9 bases lay in between. This CDR3 is built from 13 residues. Written as DNA, the CDR3 is TGTGCCAGCTCACCAGAGGGGGTACAGCCCCAGCATTTT. This gives the protein CASSPEGVQPQHF.

This clonotype occurred many times. This beta chain represents an off-target read in a library built for alpha chains; its size is of limited meaning. The CDR3 loop reads CASSPPPWGEAFF. DNA of the CDR3: TGTGCCAGCAGTCCCCCCCCTTGGGGTGAAGCTTTCTTT. The chain recombines TRBV28 with TRBJ1-1; D uncertain. Trimming removed 5 bases at V and 7 bases at J, with 14 bases between. Germline V gives CDR1 MDHEN, CDR2 SYDVKM. The CDR3 is 13 residues long. Full variable domain (outside the CDR3, taken from reference TRBV28 and TRBJ1-1): DVKVTQSSRYLVKRTGEKVFLECVQDMDHENMFWYRQDPGLGLRLIYFSYDVKMKEKGDIPEGYSVSREKKERFSLILESASTNQTSMYLCASSPPPWGEAFFGQGTRLTVV.

Note on this clonotype: This beta chain slipped into a library made for alpha chains as a stray read, so its size is not meaningful. The V and J genes are TRBV29-1 and TRBJ2-7, with 10 nucleotides matching TRBD2. Germline CDR1 reads SQVTM; CDR2 reads ANQGSEA. V lost 6 bases, J lost 5 bases, and 7 bases stayed unmatched. The CDR3 has 13 amino acids. CDR3 coding DNA: TGCAGCGTGGGGTGGCTAGCGGGGGACGAGCAGTACTTC. It codes for CSVGWLAGDEQYF.

By share, this clonotype counts as medium-sized. Found in a library prepared for alpha chains, this beta chain is an off-target read, and its abundance has little meaning. V and J are TRBV7-9 and TRBJ2-2; 13 bases are shared with TRBD2. Germline V gives CDR1 SEHNR, CDR2 FQNEAQ (reference sequence). Unmatched junction bases numbered 7, after V lost 5 bases and J lost 7 bases. The CDR3 spans 16 residues. In DNA form, the CDR3 reads TGTGCCAGCAGCCCCGGGACTAGCGGGAATGTCGGGGAGCTGTTTTTT. This codes for CASSPGTSGNVGELFF.

This clonotype is deemed medium-sized. Since it is a stray read in a library aimed at alpha chains, this beta chain has a size that is not meaningful. The chain recombines TRBV7-6 with TRBJ2-7; TRBD2 matches 9 bases. The CDR3 covers 15 residues. CDR1 is SGHVS, CDR2 FNYEAQ, per germline. The V gene end was trimmed by 5 bases and the J gene end by 2 bases; junction bases not matched to a gene: 7. The CDR3 loop is CASSKTSGGPYEQYF. Here the CDR3 DNA reads TGTGCCAGCAGCAAGACTAGCGGAGGACCCTACGAGCAGTACTTC.

This clonotype was seen at least ten times. With the library built for alpha chains, this beta chain is off target and its frequency is not meaningful. CDR3 DNA sequence: TGTGCCACCAGGGCGGACGCGTGGGATACGCAGTATTTT. Amino acids: CATRADAWDTQYF. The gene calls are TRBV24-1 and TRBJ2-3, with D unresolved. The CDR3 contains 13 residues. V was pared by 7 bases and J by 6 bases, with 13 bases between. CDR1 KGHDR and CDR2 SFDVKD come from the germline V gene.

About this clonotype: Found in a library prepared for alpha chains, this beta chain is an off-target read, and its abundance has little meaning. This chain uses TRBV19 with TRBJ1-5; D gene uncertain. V lost 2 bases, J lost 2 bases, and 13 bases lay in between. Germline V gene lookup returns CDR1 LNHDA and CDR2 SQIVND (reference sequence). CDR3 size: 16 residues. The CDR3 DNA reads as TGTGCCAGTAGTATATTTACGGCGTCGGGCAATCAGCCCCAGCATTTT. Translated, it gives CASSIFTASGNQPQHF.

This clonotype was found many times. Being off target in a library aimed at alpha chains, this beta chain has a size of little meaning. The chain links TRBV28 to TRBJ2-3; 8 bases match TRBD2. Germline assignment: CDR1 MDHEN and CDR2 SYDVKM. The CDR3 extends over 14 amino acids. J was trimmed by 1 base and V by 6 bases; bases with no gene match: 3. CDR3 sequence reads: CASREAGGTDTQYF. The CDR3 nucleotides are TGTGCCAGCAGGGAAGCGGGAGGCACAGATACGCAGTATTTT.

This clonotype was recorded at least ten times. Little can be read into the size of this beta chain, an off-target read in a library designed for alpha chains. This sequence joins TRBV5-6 and TRBJ2-5; a weak D match, TRBD1 (7 bases). The CDR3 is 17 residues long. Germline loops: CDR1 SGHDT, CDR2 YYEEEE. V was shortened by 1 base and J by 2 bases, with 18 bases between the two germline ends. The chain's CDR3 is CASSLLRASGGQETQYF. CDR3 nucleotides: TGTGCCAGCAGCTTGTTGCGTGCGTCAGGGGGGCAAGAGACCCAGTACTTC.

This clonotype has just a few counts. This beta chain is an unintended read in a library built for alpha chains; its size means little. The chain employs TRBV12-3 or TRBV12-4 and TRBJ1-4; no definite D call. This CDR3 contains 15 residues. Trimming cost V 1 base and J 6 bases, with 12 bases left between them. CDR3 loop: CASSLGRAGHEKLFF. In nucleotides, the CDR3 is TGTGCCAGCAGTTTAGGGAGGGCAGGACATGAAAAACTGTTTTTT.

By frequency in the sample, this clonotype is medium-sized. This beta chain is a stray sequence in a library constructed for alpha chains; its clone size is not meaningful. The V call is TRBV12-3 or TRBV12-4, the J call TRBJ1-2; D not certain. V was shortened by 6 bases and J by 1 base, with 18 bases between the two germline ends. The CDR3 has 16 amino acids. Here the CDR3 reads CASSQTGGRYNYGYTF. DNA for the CDR3: TGTGCCAGCAGCCAAACGGGCGGTCGCTATAACTATGGCTACACCTTC.

This clonotype qualifies as medium-sized. Being off target in a library aimed at alpha chains, this beta chain has a size of little meaning. The CDR3 coding sequence is TGTGCCAGCAGCGCTAGTGGGAATGAAAAACTGTTTTTT. As protein: CASSASGNEKLFF. This sequence joins TRBV3-1 and TRBJ1-4; D uncertain. This CDR3 spans 13 amino acids. Germline CDR1 and CDR2: LGHDT and YNNKEL (reference sequence). V lost 5 bases and J 5 bases, leaving 9 bases between the germline ends.

This clonotype was detected many times. The size of this beta chain means little, since it is a stray read in a library made for alpha chains. This chain uses TRBV7-9 with TRBJ2-1; possible D gene TRBD2, 6 bases. This CDR3 is built from 14 residues. CDR1 is SEHNR, CDR2 FQNEAQ, per germline (reference sequence). Trimming pared 5 bases from V and 2 bases from J, leaving 10 bases between. In DNA form, the CDR3 reads TGTGCCAGCAGCCGGGGGACGGCCTACAATGAGCAGTTCTTC. Encoded protein: CASSRGTAYNEQFF.